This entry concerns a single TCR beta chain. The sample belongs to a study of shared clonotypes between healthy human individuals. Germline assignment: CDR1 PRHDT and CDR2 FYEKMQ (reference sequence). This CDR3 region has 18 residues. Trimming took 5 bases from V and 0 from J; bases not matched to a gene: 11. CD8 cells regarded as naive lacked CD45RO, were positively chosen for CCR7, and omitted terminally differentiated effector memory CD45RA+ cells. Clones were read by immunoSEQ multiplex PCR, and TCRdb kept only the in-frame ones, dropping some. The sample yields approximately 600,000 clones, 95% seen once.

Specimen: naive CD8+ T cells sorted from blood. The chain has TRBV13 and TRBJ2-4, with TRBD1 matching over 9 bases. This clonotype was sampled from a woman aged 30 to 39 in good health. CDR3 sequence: CASSEDRGAILAKNIQYF. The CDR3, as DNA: TGTGCCAGCAGCGAGGACAGGGGAGCGATACTAGCCAAAAACATTCAGTACTTC.